This TCR beta chain was recovered during a study of T cell responses to AZD1222 COVID-19 vaccine. The CDR3 extends over 14 amino acids. V gave up 4 bases and J gave up 3 bases; unmatched junction bases: 5. Germline CDR1 and CDR2: SNHLY and FYNNEI. Some clones are missing from TCRdb's copy, which holds only in-frame ones; the method was immunoSEQ multiplex PCR. This table has some 150,000 clones, roughly 88% appearing once. Study findings and constraints: Only six individuals given AZD1222 were seropositive at baseline. Donors were chiefly white British, with a greater number of females, and clonal diversity was perhaps underestimated. Regions 160-218 and 743-854 held dominance among vaccine-associated CD4 TCRs, which spanned spike.

A note on this clone: Antigen unknown.

This chain links TRBV2 with TRBJ1-2; 7 bases align to TRBD1. The sequences come from peripheral blood, collected on day 0 of AZD1222 vaccination. The receptor comes from an adult in good health. CDR3 nucleotide sequence: TGTGCCAGCAGTGGAGGGGGCCTCTACTATGGCTACACCTTC. Translated: CASSGGGLYYGYTF.